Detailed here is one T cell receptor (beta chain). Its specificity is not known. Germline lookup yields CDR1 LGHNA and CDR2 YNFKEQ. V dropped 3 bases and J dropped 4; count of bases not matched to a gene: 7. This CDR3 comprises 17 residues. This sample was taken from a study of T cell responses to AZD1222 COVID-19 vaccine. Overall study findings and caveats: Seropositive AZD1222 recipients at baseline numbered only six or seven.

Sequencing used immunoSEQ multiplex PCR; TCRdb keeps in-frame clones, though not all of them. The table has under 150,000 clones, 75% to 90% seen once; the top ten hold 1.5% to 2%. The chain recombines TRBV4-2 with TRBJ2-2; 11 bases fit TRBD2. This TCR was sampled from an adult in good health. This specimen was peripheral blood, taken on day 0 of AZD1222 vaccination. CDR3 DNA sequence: TGTGCCAGCAGCCATGCTAGCGGGGGGTCGGGCACCGGGGAGCTGTTTTTT. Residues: CASSHASGGSGTGELFF.